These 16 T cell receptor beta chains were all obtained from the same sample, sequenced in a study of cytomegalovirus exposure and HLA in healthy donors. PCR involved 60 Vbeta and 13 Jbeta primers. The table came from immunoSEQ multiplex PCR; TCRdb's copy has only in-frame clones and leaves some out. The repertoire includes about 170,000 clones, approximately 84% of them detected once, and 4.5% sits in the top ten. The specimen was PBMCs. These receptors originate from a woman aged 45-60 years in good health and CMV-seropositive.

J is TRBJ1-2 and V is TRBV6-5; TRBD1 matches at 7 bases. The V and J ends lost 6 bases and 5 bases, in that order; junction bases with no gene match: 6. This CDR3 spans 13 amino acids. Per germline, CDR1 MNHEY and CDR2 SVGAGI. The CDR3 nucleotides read TGTGCCAGCAGCATGGGACAGAAGTATGGCTACACCTTC. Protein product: CASSMGQKYGYTF.

In DNA, the CDR3 is TGTGCCAGTAGTATCGGAGGCAGCCCTAACTATGGCTACACCTTC. Encoded protein: CASSIGGSPNYGYTF. The chain joins TRBV19 to TRBJ1-2; D is undetermined. The CDR3 covers 15 residues. Germline loops: CDR1 LNHDA, CDR2 SQIVND (reference sequence). V dropped 3 bases and J dropped 0 bases, with 11 bases sitting between them.

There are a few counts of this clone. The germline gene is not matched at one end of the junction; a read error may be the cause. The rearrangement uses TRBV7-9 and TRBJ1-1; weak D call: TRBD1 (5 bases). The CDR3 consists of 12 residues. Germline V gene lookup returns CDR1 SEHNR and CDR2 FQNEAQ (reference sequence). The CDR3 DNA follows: TGTTCCAGCAGCTCCCAGGGCACTGAAGCTTTCTTT. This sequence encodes CSSSSQGTEAFF.

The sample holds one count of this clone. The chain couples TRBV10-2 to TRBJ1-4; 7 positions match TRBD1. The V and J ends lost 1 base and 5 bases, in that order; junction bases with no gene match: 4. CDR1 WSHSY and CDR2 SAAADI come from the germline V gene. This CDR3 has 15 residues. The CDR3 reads CASSEWGQNNEKLFF. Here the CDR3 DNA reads TGCGCCAGCAGTGAGTGGGGACAGAACAATGAAAAACTGTTTTTT.

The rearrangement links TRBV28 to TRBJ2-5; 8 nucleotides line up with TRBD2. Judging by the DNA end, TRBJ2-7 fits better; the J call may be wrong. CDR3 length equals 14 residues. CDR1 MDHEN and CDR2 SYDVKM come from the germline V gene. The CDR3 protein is CASSSPGTSYEQYF. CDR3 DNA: TGTGCCAGCAGTTCCCCGGGGACTAGTTACGAGCAGTACTTC.

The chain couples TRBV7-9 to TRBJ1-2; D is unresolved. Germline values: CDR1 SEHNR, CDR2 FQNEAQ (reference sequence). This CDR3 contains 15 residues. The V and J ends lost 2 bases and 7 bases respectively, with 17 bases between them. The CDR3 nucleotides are TGTGCCAGCAGCTTACTGTCGGCAGGTTCTGGTGGCTACACCTTC. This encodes CASSLLSAGSGGYTF.

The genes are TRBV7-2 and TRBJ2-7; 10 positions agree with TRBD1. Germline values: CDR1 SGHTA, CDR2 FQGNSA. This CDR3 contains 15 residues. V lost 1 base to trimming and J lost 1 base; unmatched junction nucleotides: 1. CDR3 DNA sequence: TGTGCCAGCAGCTTAGGGACAGGGGGTTCCTACGAGCAGTACTTC. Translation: CASSLGTGGSYEQYF.

CDR3 region: CASSQGPRGYEQYF. CDR3 sequence (DNA): TGTGCCAGCAGCCAAGGCCCTAGAGGGTACGAGCAGTACTTC. The rearrangement joins TRBV14 to TRBJ2-7; D might be TRBD2 (5 bases). The V end was cut by 1 base, the J end by 4 bases, with 11 bases between. CDR1 and CDR2 from the germline V gene are SGHDN and FVKESK. CDR3 length equals 14 residues.

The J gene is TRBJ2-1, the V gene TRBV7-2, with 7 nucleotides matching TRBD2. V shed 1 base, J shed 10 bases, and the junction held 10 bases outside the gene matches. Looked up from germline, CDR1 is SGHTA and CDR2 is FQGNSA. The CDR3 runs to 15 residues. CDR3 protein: CASSLGRLAEMEQFF. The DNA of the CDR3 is TGTGCCAGCAGCTTAGGTCGGCTAGCGGAGATGGAGCAGTTCTTC.

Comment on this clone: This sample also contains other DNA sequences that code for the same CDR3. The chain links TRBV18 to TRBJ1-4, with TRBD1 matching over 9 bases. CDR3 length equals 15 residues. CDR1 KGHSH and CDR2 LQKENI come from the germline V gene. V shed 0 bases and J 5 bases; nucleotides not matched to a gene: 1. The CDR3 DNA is TGTGCCAGCTCACCACCGGGACAGGGCAATGAAAAACTGTTTTTT. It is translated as CASSPPGQGNEKLFF. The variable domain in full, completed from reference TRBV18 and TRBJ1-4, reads NAGVMQNPRHLVRRRGQEARLRCSPMKGHSHVYWYRQLPEEGLKFMVYLQKENIIDESGMPKERFSAEFPKEGPSILRIQQVVRGDSAAYFCASSPPGQGNEKLFFGSGTQLSVL.

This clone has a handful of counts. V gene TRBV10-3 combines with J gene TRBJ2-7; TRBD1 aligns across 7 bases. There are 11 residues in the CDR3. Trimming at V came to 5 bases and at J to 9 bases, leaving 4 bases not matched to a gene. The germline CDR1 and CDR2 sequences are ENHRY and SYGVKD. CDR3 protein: CAISRQGAQYF. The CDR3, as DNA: TGTGCCATCAGTAGACAGGGTGCGCAGTACTTC.

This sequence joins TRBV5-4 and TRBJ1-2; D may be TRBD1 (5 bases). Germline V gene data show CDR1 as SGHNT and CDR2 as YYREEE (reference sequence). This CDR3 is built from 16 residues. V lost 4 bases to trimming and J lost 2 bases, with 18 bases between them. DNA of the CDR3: TGTGCCAGCAGCGCGGAGGGCAGGGTCGACAACTATGGCTACACCTTC. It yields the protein CASSAEGRVDNYGYTF. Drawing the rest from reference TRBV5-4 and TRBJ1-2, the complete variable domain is ETGVTQSPTHLIKTRGQQVTLRCSSQSGHNTVSWYQQALGQGPQFIFQYYREEENGRGNFPPRFSGLQFPNYSSELNVNALELDDSALYLCASSAEGRVDNYGYTFGSGTRLTVV.

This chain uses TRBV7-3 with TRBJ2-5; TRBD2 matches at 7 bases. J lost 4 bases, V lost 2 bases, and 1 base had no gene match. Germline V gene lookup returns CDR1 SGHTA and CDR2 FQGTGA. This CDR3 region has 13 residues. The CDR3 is CASSLGLGETQYF. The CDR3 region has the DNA TGTGCCAGCAGCTTAGGACTAGGAGAGACCCAGTACTTC.

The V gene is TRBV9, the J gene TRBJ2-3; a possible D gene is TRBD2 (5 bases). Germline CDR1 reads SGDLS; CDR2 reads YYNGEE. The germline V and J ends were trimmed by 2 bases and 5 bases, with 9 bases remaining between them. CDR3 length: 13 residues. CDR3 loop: CASSVSGRDTQYF. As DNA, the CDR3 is TGTGCCAGCAGCGTTTCGGGGAGAGATACGCAGTATTTT.

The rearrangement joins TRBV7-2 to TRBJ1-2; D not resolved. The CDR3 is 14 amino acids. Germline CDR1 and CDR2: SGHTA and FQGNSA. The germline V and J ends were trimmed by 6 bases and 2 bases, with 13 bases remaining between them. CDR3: CASSFGGSNYGYTF. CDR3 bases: TGTGCCAGCAGTTTCGGCGGCAGCAACTATGGCTACACCTTC.

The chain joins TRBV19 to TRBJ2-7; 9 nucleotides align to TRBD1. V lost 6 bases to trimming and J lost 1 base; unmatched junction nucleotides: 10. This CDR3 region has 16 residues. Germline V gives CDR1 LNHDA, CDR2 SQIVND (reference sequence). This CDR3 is CASRRSDRGRSYEQYF. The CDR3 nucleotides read TGTGCCAGTAGGAGGTCGGACAGGGGACGTTCCTACGAGCAGTACTTC.